The 8 T cell receptor beta chains given below trace back to one sample, sequenced in a study of cytomegalovirus exposure and HLA in healthy donors. Profiling relied on immunoSEQ multiplex PCR, and the TCRdb table lists in-frame clones only, not all of them. The sample contains some 140,000 clones, 86% of which appear only once. Sequencing was performed on PBMCs. These receptors all come from a human donor in good health.

The chain employs TRBV11-2 and TRBJ2-3; 11 bases line up with TRBD2. The CDR3 contains 15 residues. Germline V CDR1 and CDR2: SGHAT, FQNNGV. V lost 3 bases and J lost 5; bases outside the gene matches: 4. The CDR3 sequence: CASSLVAGGQDTQYF. CDR3 coding DNA: TGTGCCAGCAGCTTGGTAGCGGGGGGGCAAGATACGCAGTATTTT.

The CDR3 region is CASSPQGLAGTYEQYF. The CDR3 region has the DNA TGTGCCAGCTCACCCCAGGGACTAGCGGGGACCTACGAGCAGTACTTC. This chain links TRBV18 with TRBJ2-7; 13 positions agree with TRBD2. Germline loops: CDR1 KGHSH, CDR2 LQKENI. The CDR3 loop spans 16 amino acids. The trim removed 3 bases at V and 2 bases at J, leaving 4 bases unmatched. Drawing the rest from reference TRBV18 and TRBJ2-7, the complete variable domain is NAGVMQNPRHLVRRRGQEARLRCSPMKGHSHVYWYRQLPEEGLKFMVYLQKENIIDESGMPKERFSAEFPKEGPSILRIQQVVRGDSAAYFCASSPQGLAGTYEQYFGPGTRLTVT.

The V and J genes are TRBV6-5 and TRBJ2-1, with TRBD1 identical over 9 bases. CDR3 length: 14 residues. CDR1 MNHEY and CDR2 SVGAGI come from the germline V gene. V gave up 3 bases and J gave up 7 bases; unmatched junction bases: 4. The DNA of the CDR3 is TGTGCCAGCAGTTATGGGACAGGGAAGAATGAGCAGTTCTTC. Its translation is CASSYGTGKNEQFF.

J is TRBJ2-2 and V is TRBV19; the match to TRBD2 covers 7 bases. The CDR3 length is 16 residues. Germline CDR1 LNHDA, CDR2 SQIVND (reference sequence). With 3 bases clipped from V and 3 bases from J, the junction kept 7 bases outside the gene matches. The CDR3, as DNA: TGTGCCAGTAGTATTTTCCTAGCGGAGTACACCGGGGAGCTGTTTTTT. Its protein is CASSIFLAEYTGELFF. Variable domain in full (rest from reference TRBV19 and TRBJ2-2): DGGITQSPKYLFRKEGQNVTLSCEQNLNHDAMYWYRQDPGQGLRLIYYSQIVNDFQKGDIAEGYSVSREKKESFPLTVTSAQKNPTAFYLCASSIFLAEYTGELFFGEGSRLTVL.

The chain uses TRBV19 and TRBJ1-2; D is undetermined. Trimming removed 7 bases from V and 8 bases from J, with 17 bases in between. The CDR3 covers 13 residues. Germline-derived CDR1 and CDR2 are LNHDA and SQIVND (reference sequence). CDR3 sequence (DNA): TGTGCCAGTAATGAAATCGGTAGGGAGGGCTACACCTTC. Its translation is CASNEIGREGYTF.

The chain combines TRBV7-2 with TRBJ2-3; D may be TRBD2 (5 bases). V dropped 4 bases and J dropped 4 bases, with 6 bases sitting between them. Germline V gene lookup returns CDR1 SGHTA and CDR2 FQGNSA. This CDR3 has 12 amino acids. CDR3 in DNA: TGTGCCAGCAGCTGGCGGGCAGATACGCAGTATTTT. Translating it yields CASSWRADTQYF.

The V gene is TRBV2, the J gene TRBJ1-5, with D maybe TRBD1 (5 bases). The germline V gene encodes CDR1 SNHLY and CDR2 FYNNEI. Trimming removed 7 bases from V and 0 bases from J, with 7 bases in between. The CDR3 length is 13 residues. The CDR3 bases are TGTGCCAGCATCAGGGATAGCAATCAGCCCCAGCATTTT. This encodes CASIRDSNQPQHF. The variable domain in full, with the rest retrieved from reference TRBV2 and TRBJ1-5, is EPEVTQTPSHQVTQMGQEVILRCVPISNHLYFYWYRQILGQKVEFLVSFYNNEISEKSEIFDDQFSVERPDGSNFTLKIRSTKLEDSAMYFCASIRDSNQPQHFGDGTRLSIL.

J is TRBJ2-4 and V is TRBV5-1; 9 bases align to TRBD2. The length of the CDR3 is 13 residues. The trim removed 3 bases at V and 15 bases at J, leaving 10 bases unmatched. CDR1 SGHRS and CDR2 YFSETQ come from the germline V gene. CDR3 region: CASSWEPSGDAYF. The CDR3 coding sequence is TGCGCCAGCAGCTGGGAGCCTAGCGGGGATGCGTACTTC.